Each of the 27 T cell receptor beta chains below was sequenced from the same sample in a study of blood T cell repertoires in COVID-19. Clones were sequenced by immunoSEQ multiplex PCR, and TCRdb holds only the in-frame ones, with some missing. The sample includes approximately 94,000 clones, around nine tenths of them seen just once. Sequenced material: peripheral blood. These receptor sequences come from a woman in her 70s with acute or convalescent COVID-19.

This clone was observed a few times. This sequence joins TRBV28 and TRBJ1-2; tentatively, D is TRBD1 (6 bases). This CDR3 has 13 residues. V was clipped by 6 bases and J by 4 bases, with 12 bases between them. Germline V gene sequence: CDR1 MDHEN, CDR2 SYDVKM. The CDR3 nucleotides read TGTGCCAGCAGGACAGGTCGACCCTATGGCTACACCTTC. As protein: CASRTGRPYGYTF.

The chain recombines TRBV10-1 with TRBJ2-2; D gene unclear. Germline CDR1 and CDR2: WNHNN and SYGVQD (reference sequence). The CDR3 is 14 amino acids. With 2 bases removed from V and 1 base from J, the gap between germline ends came to 5 bases. The CDR3 DNA is TGCGCCAGCAGTGAGAAACAGAACACCGGGGAGCTGTTTTTT. It yields the protein CASSEKQNTGELFF.

The rearrangement links TRBV6-2 or TRBV6-3 to TRBJ1-2, with a tentative D call TRBD1 (5 bases). V was shortened by 6 bases and J by 4 bases, with 15 bases between the two germline ends. This CDR3 is 14 amino acids long. CDR1 and CDR2 (germline): MNHEY, SVGEGT. The CDR3 DNA reads as TGTGCCAGCAGCCATCCGGTTAGGGGCTATGGCTACACCTTC. Its protein product is CASSHPVRGYGYTF.

The J gene is TRBJ2-1, the V gene TRBV7-8, with D possibly TRBD2 on 5 matching bases. There are 14 residues in the CDR3. From germline, CDR1 is SGHVS and CDR2 FQNEAQ. With 4 bases removed from V and 8 bases from J, the gap between germline ends came to 15 bases. CDR3 loop: CASSWTMMGDEQFF. The CDR3 DNA reads TGTGCCAGCAGCTGGACGATGATGGGAGATGAGCAGTTCTTC.

V is TRBV5-1 and J is TRBJ2-7; 8 positions agree with TRBD1. Germline CDR1 and CDR2: SGHRS and YFSETQ. J gave up 6 bases and V 6 bases, and 14 bases lay outside the gene matches. This CDR3 is 15 amino acids long. The CDR3 region is CASMLVDRASIEQYF. The CDR3 nucleotides read TGCGCCAGCATGCTTGTGGACAGGGCGTCGATCGAGCAGTACTTC.

The chain has TRBV6-5 and TRBJ2-2, with D possibly matching TRBD1 (5 bases). The germline V gene has CDR1 MNHEY and CDR2 SVGAGI. V was trimmed by 4 bases and J by 3 bases, leaving 15 bases between them. The CDR3 has 16 amino acids. The DNA for the CDR3 is TGTGCCAGCAGTTCCGGCCCAGGGCTGGACACCGGGGAGCTGTTTTTT. As protein: CASSSGPGLDTGELFF.

This clone occurred a few times. The rearrangement joins TRBV6-1 to TRBJ2-1; TRBD1 matches 10 bases. V lost 3 bases to trimming and J lost 10 bases; unmatched junction nucleotides: 6. This CDR3 comprises 14 residues. Per germline, CDR1 MNHNS and CDR2 SASEGT. The CDR3 nucleotides are TGTGCCAGCAGTGAGTGGGACAGGGGACGGGAGCAGTTCTTC. It encodes CASSEWDRGREQFF.

The V and J genes are TRBV7-8 and TRBJ2-1; 12 bases are shared with TRBD2. Germline V gene lookup returns CDR1 SGHVS and CDR2 FQNEAQ. The CDR3 totals 16 residues. Trimming took 5 bases from V and 7 from J; bases not matched to a gene: 9. This chain's CDR3 is CASSRASGRAGNEQFF. The CDR3 DNA is TGTGCCAGCAGCCGAGCTAGCGGGAGGGCCGGGAATGAGCAGTTCTTC.

The chain combines TRBV30 with TRBJ1-2, with unresolved D. V was cut by 0 bases and J by 7 bases, with 15 bases left in between. This CDR3 comprises 14 residues. The V gene's germline CDR1 is GTSNPN and CDR2 SVGIG (reference sequence). CDR3 amino acids: CAWSVKGGFSGYTF. The CDR3 DNA reads TGTGCCTGGAGTGTCAAGGGAGGGTTTAGTGGCTACACCTTC. The whole variable domain, filled in from reference TRBV30 and TRBJ1-2, reads SQTIHQWPATLVQPVGSPLSLECTVEGTSNPNLYWYRQAAGRGLQLLFYSVGIGQISSEVPQNLSASRPQDRQFILSSKKLLLSDSGFYLCAWSVKGGFSGYTFGSGTRLTVV.

This clone has only a few counts. The chain recombines TRBV5-6 with TRBJ2-2; TRBD2 aligns across 9 bases. Germline V CDR1 and CDR2: SGHDT, YYEEEE. Trimming cost V 5 bases and J 1 base; bases outside gene matches: 3. The CDR3 extends over 15 amino acids. The CDR3 sequence: CASRFSGRNTGELFF. CDR3 sequence (DNA): TGTGCCAGCAGATTTAGCGGGAGGAACACCGGGGAGCTGTTTTTT.

The chain recombines TRBV7-2 with TRBJ2-7; 7 positions match TRBD2. J was trimmed by 6 bases and V by 5 bases; bases with no gene match: 13. The CDR3 is 15 residues long. Germline CDR1 SGHTA, CDR2 FQGNSA. For the CDR3, the DNA is TGTGCCAGCAGCCCGGGGGGACTTGGGAGCTTCGAGCAGTACTTC. Translation: CASSPGGLGSFEQYF.

The sample holds one count of this clone. This chain uses TRBV6-2 or TRBV6-3 with TRBJ2-7, with 7 bases lining up with TRBD1. With 2 bases clipped from V and 0 bases from J, the junction kept 4 bases outside the gene matches. This CDR3 has 15 residues. Germline V gene data show CDR1 as MNHEY and CDR2 as SVGEGT. For the CDR3, the DNA is TGTGCCAGCAGTTACGAGGGGGCGAGCTCCTACGAGCAGTACTTC. This encodes CASSYEGASSYEQYF.

This clone was detected only once. A read error may account for a junction end that differs from germline. This chain connects TRBV5-6 to TRBJ2-7; no definite D call. Per the germline V gene, CDR1 is SGHDT and CDR2 is YYEEEE. The CDR3 covers 14 residues. This CDR3 reads CASNLGGGSYEQYF. The CDR3 region has the DNA TGTGCCAGCAACTTGGGTGGCGGCTCCTACGAGCAGTACTTC.

This chain links TRBV30 with TRBJ1-1; D gene uncertain. The CDR3 runs 14 residues. With 0 bases removed from V and 4 bases from J, the gap between germline ends came to 12 bases. Germline V gives CDR1 GTSNPN, CDR2 SVGIG (reference sequence). This chain's CDR3 is CAWSVGVRSTEAFF. DNA of the CDR3: TGTGCCTGGAGTGTAGGTGTACGGAGCACTGAAGCTTTCTTT.

The CDR3 region is CASSSGQGHSPLHF. CDR3 bases: TGTGCCAGCAGCAGTGGACAGGGGCACTCACCCCTCCACTTT. This chain links TRBV7-3 with TRBJ1-6; 9 bases match TRBD1. The V segment lost 5 bases and the J segment 10 bases; nucleotides outside the gene matches: 6. The CDR3 runs to 14 residues. Germline assignment: CDR1 SGHTA and CDR2 FQGTGA. The variable domain in full, with the rest retrieved from reference TRBV7-3 and TRBJ1-6, is GAGVSQTPSNKVTEKGKYVELRCDPISGHTALYWYRQSLGQGPEFLIYFQGTGAADDSGLPNDRFFAVRPEGSVSTLKIQRTERGDSAVYLCASSSGQGHSPLHFGNGTRLTVT.

The chain joins TRBV29-1 to TRBJ2-3; 13 bases are a match to TRBD2. V lost 5 bases to trimming and J lost 0 bases; unmatched junction nucleotides: 14. CDR3 size: 19 residues. Germline V gene data show CDR1 as SQVTM and CDR2 as ANQGSEA. In DNA form, the CDR3 reads TGCAGCGTTATCAATAGGGGACTAGCGGGACGTGCTAGCACAGATACGCAGTATTTT. This gives the protein CSVINRGLAGRASTDTQYF.

Regarding this clone: Other DNA variants within this sample encode the same CDR3. This rearrangement joins TRBV27 to TRBJ1-2, with D uncertain. The CDR3 covers 13 residues. V was clipped by 0 bases and J by 2 bases, with 4 bases between them. The germline V gene encodes CDR1 MNHEY and CDR2 SMNVEV (reference sequence). The CDR3 DNA sequence: TGTGCCAGCAGTTTATCCAGGAACTATGGCTACACCTTC. Its protein product is CASSLSRNYGYTF.

This sequence joins TRBV27 and TRBJ2-7; 7 bases agree with TRBD2. The CDR3 spans 13 residues. Germline V gene lookup returns CDR1 MNHEY and CDR2 SMNVEV (reference sequence). Trimming at V came to 3 bases and at J to 1 base, leaving 0 bases not matched to a gene. CDR3 protein: CASSLGGSYEQYF. CDR3 coding DNA: TGTGCCAGCAGTTTGGGAGGGTCCTACGAGCAGTACTTC.

The gene calls are TRBV24-1 and TRBJ1-2, with a tentative D call TRBD1 (5 bases). V was clipped by 5 bases and J by 0 bases, with 15 bases between them. CDR3 length equals 16 residues. Germline V gene data show CDR1 as KGHDR and CDR2 as SFDVKD. DNA for the CDR3: TGTGCCACCAGTGGATTGGGGCCCGGGTCTAACTATGGCTACACCTTC. Residues: CATSGLGPGSNYGYTF.

The genes are TRBV27 and TRBJ2-1; D is perhaps TRBD2 (6 bases). The CDR3 totals 12 residues. Trimming removed 5 bases from V and 9 bases from J, with 11 bases in between. CDR1 and CDR2 from the germline V gene are MNHEY and SMNVEV (reference sequence). CDR3 protein: CASSRGLGEQFF. In DNA, the CDR3 is TGTGCCAGCAGTAGGGGACTGGGTGAGCAGTTCTTC.

In its sample, this clone was seen once. The V call is TRBV19, the J call TRBJ2-7, with 8 positions matching TRBD1. Per germline, CDR1 LNHDA and CDR2 SQIVND (reference sequence). The CDR3 consists of 15 residues. Losses at the gene ends were 5 bases for V and 0 bases for J; bases not matched to a gene: 6. In DNA form, the CDR3 reads TGTGCCAGTAGTGTAATGGGACAGGCCTCCTACGAGCAGTACTTC. Its translation is CASSVMGQASYEQYF.

The rearrangement links TRBV7-3 to TRBJ1-4, with D maybe TRBD1 (5 bases). The germline gives CDR1 SGHTA, CDR2 FQGTGA. V lost 2 bases, J lost 5 bases, and 6 bases lay in between. The CDR3 extends over 13 amino acids. The CDR3 nucleotides are TGTGCCAGCAGCTTAGGGGCAAATGAAAAACTGTTTTTT. Its protein is CASSLGANEKLFF. Supplemented by reference TRBV7-3 and TRBJ1-4, the full variable domain reads GAGVSQTPSNKVTEKGKYVELRCDPISGHTALYWYRQSLGQGPEFLIYFQGTGAADDSGLPNDRFFAVRPEGSVSTLKIQRTERGDSAVYLCASSLGANEKLFFGSGTQLSVL.

The chain links TRBV2 to TRBJ1-3; TRBD1 is a possible D gene (5 bases). The V gene's germline CDR1 is SNHLY and CDR2 FYNNEI. The CDR3 length is 13 residues. V was cut by 7 bases and J by 3 bases, with 10 bases left in between. The chain's CDR3 is CASKGTSGNTIYF. The CDR3 DNA reads TGTGCCAGCAAAGGGACTAGTGGAAACACCATATATTTT.

This chain joins TRBV12-3 or TRBV12-4 and TRBJ1-5; TRBD1 agrees at 9 bases. CDR3 length: 13 amino acids. Unmatched junction bases numbered 0, after V lost 4 bases and J lost 5 bases. The CDR3, as DNA: TGTGCCAGCAGTTGGACAGGGGATCAGCCCCAGCATTTT. It translates to CASSWTGDQPQHF.

This clone was detected once. The gene calls are TRBV28 and TRBJ1-2, with TRBD1 identical over 10 bases. Germline CDR1 reads MDHEN; CDR2 reads SYDVKM. Germline trimming cut 6 bases from V and 8 bases from J; bases unmatched to any gene: 9. The CDR3 covers 14 residues. CDR3: CASRQRQGAWGYTF. The CDR3 DNA is TGTGCCAGCAGACAAAGACAGGGGGCGTGGGGCTACACCTTC.

CDR3 loop: CASSLSPTYEQYF. CDR3 in DNA: TGTGCCAGCAGTTTATCCCCTACCTACGAGCAGTACTTC. The chain combines TRBV27 with TRBJ2-7, with D uncertain. CDR1 is MNHEY, CDR2 SMNVEV, per germline (reference sequence). V lost 0 bases and J lost 2, with 5 bases in between. The CDR3 is 13 amino acids.

The genes are TRBV6-6 and TRBJ2-1, with D uncertain. V was shortened by 4 bases and J by 7 bases, with 11 bases between the two germline ends. The CDR3 has 13 residues. CDR1 MNHNY and CDR2 SVGAGI come from the germline V gene (reference sequence). Here the CDR3 reads CASSFPPRNEQFF. CDR3 bases: TGTGCCAGCAGTTTCCCTCCCAGAAATGAGCAGTTCTTC.